This T cell receptor (beta chain) originates from a study of T cell repertoires in cytomegalovirus infection. Across the study: Shared public TCR beta signatures pointed to both CMV infection and a matching HLA type.

The germline CDR1 and CDR2 sequences are MNHGY and SAAAGT. The length of the CDR3 is 14 residues. The germline V and J ends were trimmed by 10 bases and 2 bases, with 15 bases remaining between them. Overall study results and limits: The ex vivo response showed dominance by HLA-C-restricted CMV-specific TCR beta clonotypes.

About this clonotype: The antigen remains unidentified.

TCRdb independently ran MiXCR on the reads; one entry per CDR3 protein. Among approximately 73,000 distinct CDR3 sequences listed, around 37% were seen once. This chain connects TRBV6-8 to TRBJ2-1, with D maybe TRBD2 (6 bases). The starting material was CD8+ T cells from cultured PBMCs, obtained from culture after CMV antigen stimulation. The clonotype comes from a human donor in good health (CMV status not recorded). Some clones in this sample may be carry-over from other donors' samples. The CDR3 spells CATSGGDPYNEQFF. The CDR3 coding sequence is TGTGCCACCTCGGGCGGGGACCCCTACAATGAGCAGTTCTTC.